This T cell receptor (beta chain) is drawn from a study of early T cells in non-severe SARS-CoV-2 infection. Germline CDR1 and CDR2: SGHTA and FQGTGA. The V gene lost 5 bases and the J gene lost 14 bases, with 21 bases spanning the gap. The CDR3 totals 13 residues. TCRdb re-called the 5' RACE reads with MiXCR, one entry per CDR3 protein. The table lists around 71,000 distinct CDR3 sequences, about 14% of them singletons. This clonotype came up a few times. This clonotype originated in an adult who was a healthcare worker with PCR-confirmed SARS-CoV-2 infection or an uninfected control (not recorded which). The sample consisted of whole blood, taken at baseline. The chain has TRBV7-3 and TRBJ1-1; perhaps TRBD1 as D (5 bases). This CDR3 reads CASSTTGTASRFF. As DNA, the CDR3 is TGTGCCAGCAGCACCACCGGGACCGCCAGCAGGTTCTTT.